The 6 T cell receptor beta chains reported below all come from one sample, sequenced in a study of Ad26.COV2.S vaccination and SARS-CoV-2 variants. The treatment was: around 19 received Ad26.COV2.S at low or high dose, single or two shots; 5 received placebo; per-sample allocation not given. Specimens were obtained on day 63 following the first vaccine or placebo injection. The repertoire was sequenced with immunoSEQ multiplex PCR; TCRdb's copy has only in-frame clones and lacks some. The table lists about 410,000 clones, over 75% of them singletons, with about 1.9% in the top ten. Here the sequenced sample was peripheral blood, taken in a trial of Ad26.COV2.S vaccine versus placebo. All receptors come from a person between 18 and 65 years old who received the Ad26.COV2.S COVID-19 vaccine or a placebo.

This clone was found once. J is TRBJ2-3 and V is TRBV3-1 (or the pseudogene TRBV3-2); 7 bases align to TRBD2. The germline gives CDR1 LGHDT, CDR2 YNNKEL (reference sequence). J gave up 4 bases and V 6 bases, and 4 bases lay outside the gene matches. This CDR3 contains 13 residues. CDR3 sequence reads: CASSLRGADTQYF. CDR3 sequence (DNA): TGTGCCAGCAGTCTCCGGGGGGCAGATACGCAGTATTTT.

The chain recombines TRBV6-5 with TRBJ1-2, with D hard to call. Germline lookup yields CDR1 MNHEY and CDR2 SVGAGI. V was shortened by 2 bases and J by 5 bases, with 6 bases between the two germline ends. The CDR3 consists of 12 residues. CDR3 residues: CASSYAGYGYTF. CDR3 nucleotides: TGTGCCAGCAGTTACGCTGGGTATGGCTACACCTTC.

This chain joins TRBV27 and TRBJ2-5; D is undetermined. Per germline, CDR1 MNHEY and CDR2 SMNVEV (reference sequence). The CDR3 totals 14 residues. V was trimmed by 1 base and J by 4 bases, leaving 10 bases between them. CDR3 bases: TGTGCCAGCAGTTTATGGGGTTTGGGAGAGACCCAGTACTTC. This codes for CASSLWGLGETQYF.

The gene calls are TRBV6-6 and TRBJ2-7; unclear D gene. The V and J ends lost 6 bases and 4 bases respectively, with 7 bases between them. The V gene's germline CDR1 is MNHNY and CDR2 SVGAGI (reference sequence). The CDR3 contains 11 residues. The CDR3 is CASRDTYEQYF. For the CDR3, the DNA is TGTGCCAGCAGGGATACTTACGAGCAGTACTTC.

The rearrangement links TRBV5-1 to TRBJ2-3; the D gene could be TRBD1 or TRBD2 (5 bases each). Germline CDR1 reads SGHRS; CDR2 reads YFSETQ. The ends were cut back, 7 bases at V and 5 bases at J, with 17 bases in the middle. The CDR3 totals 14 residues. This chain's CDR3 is CASGGTAAGDTQYF. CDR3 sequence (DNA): TGCGCCAGCGGGGGTACGGCGGCCGGAGATACGCAGTATTTT.

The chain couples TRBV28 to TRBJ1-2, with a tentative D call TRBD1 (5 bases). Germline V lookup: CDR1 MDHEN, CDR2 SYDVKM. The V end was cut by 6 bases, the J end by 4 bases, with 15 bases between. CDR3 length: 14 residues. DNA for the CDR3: TGTGCCAGCAGAACCGGGGAAGGGGTCTATGGCTACACCTTC. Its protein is CASRTGEGVYGYTF.